Listed below are T cell receptor beta chains from one sample, sequenced in a study of Tregs in tolerant kidney transplant recipients. TCRdb keeps only in-frame clones here, not all; method: immunoSEQ multiplex PCR. The table includes tens of thousands of clones, less than 98% detected once. Specimen: CD4+ T cells from blood, collected before the transplant. The receptors stem from a human donor who received a combined kidney and bone marrow transplant. Each CDR3 is given with its conserved first and last residue. Fields, in order: D gene, V gene, J gene, clone size, CDR3 protein, CDR3 DNA. The D gene is left open where the match is weak. Only part of the rows carry a size: once, few, many, or a class if the clone is expanded.

D gene: TRBD2
V gene: TRBV28
J gene: TRBJ2-7
clone size: NA
CDR3 protein: CASSLSGVNYEQYF
CDR3 DNA: TGTGCCAGCAGTTTAAGCGGGGTAAACTACGAGCAGTACTTC

D gene: NA
V gene: TRBV28
J gene: TRBJ1-1
clone size: NA
CDR3 protein: CASKGGDPKGDTEAFF
CDR3 DNA: TGTGCCAGCAAGGGAGGGGATCCCAAAGGGGACACTGAAGCTTTCTTT

D gene: NA
V gene: TRBV7-2
J gene: TRBJ1-2
clone size: NA
CDR3 protein: CASSLVGWQTDYGYTF
CDR3 DNA: TGTGCCAGCAGCTTAGTAGGTTGGCAGACTGACTATGGCTACACCTTC

D gene: TRBD2
V gene: TRBV19
J gene: TRBJ2-5
clone size: NA
CDR3 protein: CASSITSGRGETQYF
CDR3 DNA: TGTGCCAGTAGTATAACTAGCGGGAGAGGGGAGACCCAGTACTTC

D gene: TRBD2
V gene: TRBV7-3
J gene: TRBJ2-5
clone size: NA
CDR3 protein: CASSFGGGAVTQYF
CDR3 DNA: TGTGCCAGCAGCTTTGGCGGGGGGGCTGTGACCCAGTACTTC

D gene: NA
V gene: TRBV30
J gene: TRBJ1-1
clone size: NA
CDR3 protein: CAQTDSLVVEAFF
CDR3 DNA: TGTGCCCAAACTGACTCTTTAGTCGTTGAAGCTTTCTTT

D gene: NA
V gene: TRBV5-1
J gene: TRBJ2-3
clone size: NA
CDR3 protein: CASRTDFSTDTQYF
CDR3 DNA: TGCGCCAGCAGAACCGACTTTAGCACAGATACGCAGTATTTT

D gene: NA
V gene: TRBV30
J gene: TRBJ1-5
clone size: NA
CDR3 protein: CAWSVRGPGGDQPQHF
CDR3 DNA: TGTGCCTGGAGTGTACGAGGACCCGGAGGTGATCAGCCCCAGCATTTT

D gene: NA
V gene: TRBV30
J gene: TRBJ1-5
clone size: NA
CDR3 protein: CAWSGALHQPQHF
CDR3 DNA: TGTGCCTGGAGTGGGGCCCTGCACCAGCCCCAGCATTTT

D gene: TRBD2
V gene: TRBV7-2
J gene: TRBJ2-3
clone size: NA
CDR3 protein: CASSSERDLSTDTQYF
CDR3 DNA: TGTGCCAGCAGCTCAGAGCGGGATCTTAGCACAGATACGCAGTATTTT

D gene: NA
V gene: TRBV18
J gene: TRBJ2-7
clone size: NA
CDR3 protein: CASSPSSYEQYF
CDR3 DNA: TGTGCCAGCTCACCCAGCTCCTACGAGCAGTACTTC

D gene: TRBD2
V gene: TRBV7-3
J gene: TRBJ2-1
clone size: once
CDR3 protein: CASSLHPTGGPYNEQFF
CDR3 DNA: TGTGCCAGCAGCTTACATCCGACGGGGGGTCCCTACAATGAGCAGTTCTTC

D gene: NA
V gene: TRBV9
J gene: TRBJ2-3
clone size: NA
CDR3 protein: CASSVAGAGRAGTQYF
CDR3 DNA: TGTGCCAGCAGCGTAGCAGGCGCGGGGCGGGCGGGCACGCAGTATTTT

D gene: NA
V gene: TRBV18
J gene: TRBJ1-1
clone size: NA
CDR3 protein: CASSPLVEAFF
CDR3 DNA: TGTGCCAGCTCACCTTTAGTTGAAGCTTTCTTT

D gene: TRBD1
V gene: TRBV18
J gene: TRBJ1-1
clone size: NA
CDR3 protein: CASSRAGGVVKTEAFF
CDR3 DNA: TGTGCCAGCTCACGTGCAGGGGGCGTCGTGAAGACTGAAGCTTTCTTT

D gene: TRBD2
V gene: TRBV6-4
J gene: TRBJ2-7
clone size: NA
CDR3 protein: CASSDRGQPTSSGRVFSYEQYF
CDR3 DNA: TGTGCCAGCAGTGACCGGGGACAGCCTACTTCTAGCGGGAGAGTATTCTCCTACGAGCAGTACTTC

D gene: NA
V gene: TRBV15
J gene: TRBJ2-7
clone size: NA
CDR3 protein: CATSRDSGEQYF
CDR3 DNA: TGTGCCACCAGCAGAGATTCGGGAGAGCAGTACTTC

D gene: TRBD2
V gene: TRBV5-1
J gene: TRBJ2-7
clone size: NA
CDR3 protein: CASSLEAGGLEEQYF
CDR3 DNA: TGCGCCAGCAGCTTGGAAGCGGGGGGGCTTGAGGAGCAGTACTTC

D gene: TRBD2
V gene: TRBV5-4
J gene: TRBJ2-3
clone size: once
CDR3 protein: CASSLGLAGVRDTQYF
CDR3 DNA: TGTGCCAGCAGCTTGGGACTAGCGGGAGTTCGTGATACGCAGTATTTT

D gene: TRBD1
V gene: TRBV30
J gene: TRBJ2-7
clone size: NA
CDR3 protein: CASRDRYEQYF
CDR3 DNA: TGTGCGTCGAGGGACAGATACGAGCAGTACTTC

D gene: NA
V gene: TRBV20-1
J gene: TRBJ1-1
clone size: NA
CDR3 protein: CSALDTEAFF
CDR3 DNA: TGCAGTGCTCTTGACACTGAAGCTTTCTTT

D gene: NA
V gene: TRBV5-1
J gene: TRBJ1-1
clone size: NA
CDR3 protein: CASSLGPGANTEAFF
CDR3 DNA: TGCGCCAGCAGCTTGGGACCGGGAGCGAACACTGAAGCTTTCTTT

D gene: TRBD2
V gene: TRBV9
J gene: TRBJ2-1
clone size: NA
CDR3 protein: CASSVADRASGVSYNEQFF
CDR3 DNA: TGTGCCAGCAGCGTAGCAGACAGGGCTAGCGGGGTCTCCTACAATGAGCAGTTCTTC

D gene: NA
V gene: TRBV6-5
J gene: TRBJ1-2
clone size: NA
CDR3 protein: CASSTGVGYTF
CDR3 DNA: TGTGCCAGCAGTACGGGGGTGGGCTACACCTTC

D gene: TRBD2
V gene: TRBV19
J gene: TRBJ2-5
clone size: NA
CDR3 protein: CASKVRRGGQETQYF
CDR3 DNA: TGTGCCAGTAAAGTCAGGCGGGGGGGCCAAGAGACCCAGTACTTC

D gene: NA
V gene: TRBV9
J gene: TRBJ1-4
clone size: NA
CDR3 protein: CASSVVGETNEKLFF
CDR3 DNA: TGTGCCAGCAGCGTAGTCGGGGAAACTAATGAAAAACTGTTTTTT

D gene: TRBD1
V gene: TRBV6-5
J gene: TRBJ2-5
clone size: NA
CDR3 protein: CASSWDRQETQYF
CDR3 DNA: TGTGCCAGCAGCTGGGACAGACAAGAGACCCAGTACTTC

D gene: TRBD2
V gene: TRBV9
J gene: TRBJ2-2
clone size: NA
CDR3 protein: CASSALTSGWNTGELFF
CDR3 DNA: TGTGCCAGCAGCGCCCTGACTAGCGGGTGGAACACCGGGGAGCTGTTTTTT

D gene: TRBD2
V gene: TRBV7-9
J gene: TRBJ2-5
clone size: NA
CDR3 protein: CASSFLRVVSGRIGETQYF
CDR3 DNA: TGTGCCAGCAGCTTTCTTAGGGTGGTTAGCGGGAGAATAGGAGAGACCCAGTACTTC

D gene: NA
V gene: TRBV28
J gene: TRBJ1-2
clone size: NA
CDR3 protein: CASSSTPRQAWIGYTF
CDR3 DNA: TGTGCCAGCAGTTCAACCCCAAGACAGGCTTGGATCGGCTACACCTTC

D gene: TRBD2
V gene: TRBV7-2
J gene: TRBJ2-7
clone size: NA
CDR3 protein: CASSLRLAGPYEQYF
CDR3 DNA: TGTGCCAGCAGCCTCCGACTAGCGGGACCCTACGAGCAGTACTTC

D gene: TRBD1
V gene: TRBV6-5
J gene: TRBJ1-6
clone size: NA
CDR3 protein: CASRDRGNSPLHF
CDR3 DNA: TGTGCCAGCAGAGACAGGGGGAATTCACCCCTCCACTTT

D gene: NA
V gene: TRBV6-5
J gene: TRBJ1-5
clone size: once
CDR3 protein: CASSMRRDNQPQHF
CDR3 DNA: TGTGCCAGCAGTATGCGCCGGGACAATCAGCCCCAGCATTTT

D gene: TRBD2
V gene: TRBV5-4
J gene: TRBJ2-1
clone size: NA
CDR3 protein: CASSLSLAGTYNEQFF
CDR3 DNA: TGTGCCAGCAGCCTCTCTCTAGCGGGTACCTACAATGAGCAGTTCTTC

D gene: TRBD1
V gene: TRBV28
J gene: TRBJ1-6
clone size: NA
CDR3 protein: CASRADREGLHSPLHF
CDR3 DNA: TGTGCCAGTCGCGCCGACAGGGAAGGTCTCCATTCACCCCTCCACTTT

D gene: NA
V gene: TRBV28
J gene: TRBJ1-1
clone size: NA
CDR3 protein: CASRPTPGHRAFF
CDR3 DNA: TGTGCCAGCAGACCTACCCCGGGACATAGGGCTTTCTTT

D gene: NA
V gene: TRBV18
J gene: TRBJ2-5
clone size: NA
CDR3 protein: CASSPGGRETQYF
CDR3 DNA: TGTGCCAGCTCCCCCGGGGGAAGGGAGACCCAGTACTTC

D gene: NA
V gene: TRBV11-3
J gene: TRBJ2-7
clone size: NA
CDR3 protein: CASSLDRHTYEQYF
CDR3 DNA: TGTGCCAGCAGCTTAGACCGACATACCTACGAGCAGTACTTC

D gene: TRBD1
V gene: TRBV6-4
J gene: TRBJ1-4
clone size: NA
CDR3 protein: CANINPLDRLATNEKLFF
CDR3 DNA: TGTGCCAACATCAACCCGCTGGACAGGCTTGCAACTAATGAAAAACTGTTTTTT

D gene: TRBD2
V gene: TRBV30
J gene: TRBJ2-3
clone size: NA
CDR3 protein: CAWSKRGAADTQYF
CDR3 DNA: TGTGCCTGGAGTAAGCGGGGGGCGGCAGATACGCAGTATTTT

D gene: TRBD2
V gene: TRBV5-5
J gene: TRBJ2-1
clone size: NA
CDR3 protein: CASSLGLAGVDSYNEQFF
CDR3 DNA: TGTGCCAGCAGCTTGGGGCTAGCGGGAGTTGATTCCTACAATGAGCAGTTCTTC

D gene: TRBD2
V gene: TRBV7-9
J gene: TRBJ2-3
clone size: NA
CDR3 protein: CASSLGRLAGVTDTQYF
CDR3 DNA: TGTGCCAGCAGCTTAGGGAGGCTAGCGGGAGTAACAGATACGCAGTATTTT

D gene: NA
V gene: TRBV14
J gene: TRBJ2-7
clone size: NA
CDR3 protein: CASSRRQSEQYF
CDR3 DNA: TGTGCCAGCAGCCGAAGACAGAGCGAGCAGTACTTC

D gene: TRBD1
V gene: TRBV10-3
J gene: TRBJ1-2
clone size: NA
CDR3 protein: CATMGDRQNYGYTF
CDR3 DNA: TGTGCCACCATGGGGGACAGGCAGAACTATGGCTACACCTTC

D gene: NA
V gene: TRBV28
J gene: TRBJ1-2
clone size: NA
CDR3 protein: CASTRARIYGYTF
CDR3 DNA: TGTGCCAGCACGCGAGCTCGCATCTATGGCTACACCTTC

D gene: NA
V gene: TRBV6-1
J gene: TRBJ2-2
clone size: once
CDR3 protein: CASSEFSRNTGELFF
CDR3 DNA: TGTGCCAGCAGTGAATTTAGCAGGAACACCGGGGAGCTGTTTTTT

D gene: NA
V gene: TRBV5-1
J gene: TRBJ2-2
clone size: NA
CDR3 protein: CASCLRGHIGTGELFF
CDR3 DNA: TGCGCCAGCTGCCTTAGGGGCCACATCGGCACCGGGGAGCTGTTTTTT

D gene: TRBD1
V gene: TRBV7-9
J gene: TRBJ2-5
clone size: NA
CDR3 protein: CASSISGTGSQETQYF
CDR3 DNA: TGTGCCAGCAGCATTTCCGGGACAGGGTCCCAAGAGACCCAGTACTTC

D gene: NA
V gene: TRBV25-1
J gene: TRBJ2-2
clone size: NA
CDR3 protein: CASSVGGRVGELFF
CDR3 DNA: TGTGCCAGCAGTGTGGGAGGCCGTGTCGGGGAGCTGTTTTTT

D gene: TRBD1
V gene: TRBV7-3
J gene: TRBJ1-2
clone size: NA
CDR3 protein: CASSQGLTLPGQVIIYGYTF
CDR3 DNA: TGTGCCAGCAGCCAGGGGTTAACGCTCCCTGGACAGGTAATAATCTATGGCTACACCTTC

D gene: TRBD2
V gene: TRBV7-3
J gene: TRBJ2-1
clone size: NA
CDR3 protein: CASSLSRTSENEQFF
CDR3 DNA: TGTGCCAGCAGCTTATCCCGGACTAGCGAAAATGAGCAGTTCTTC